Included here is one T cell receptor beta chain sequence, with context. The antigen is not known. These data originate in a study of cytomegalovirus exposure and HLA in healthy donors. Across the whole study: Genetic ancestry analysis placed approximately 78% of the roughly 400 donors that were genotyped in the Caucasian-associated cluster. Study conclusions and caveats: A missense DCLRE1C variant was associated with V- and J-gene trimming of TCR beta chains in a later analysis, and an independent cohort replicated the association.

Germline V gene sequence: CDR1 MDHEN, CDR2 SYDVKM. V was pared by 3 bases and J by 0 bases, with 6 bases between. The CDR3 loop spans 15 amino acids. The study ran its PCR with 60 Vbeta and 13 Jbeta primers. Using immunoSEQ multiplex PCR, the repertoire was profiled, and TCRdb retains in-frame clones only, with some absent. The repertoire holds approximately 100,000 clones, with around 9.1% as singletons. The chain has TRBV28 and TRBJ2-6; D unclear. The receptor comes from a man aged 40-49 years in good health and CMV-seropositive. The sequenced material came from PBMCs. CDR3 nucleotide sequence: TGTGCCAGCAGTTTTGAGCACTCTGGGGCCAACGTCCTGACTTTC. Its protein is CASSFEHSGANVLTF.